A selection of T cell receptor beta chains follows, all from one sample in a study of blood T cell repertoires in COVID-19. The data were produced by immunoSEQ multiplex PCR, yet TCRdb's version contains in-frame clones alone and is incomplete. Here the sample spans around 100,000 clones, 82% being singletons. Sequencing was done on a sample of peripheral blood. The source of these receptors is a man in his sixties with acute or convalescent COVID-19. Both conserved end residues are part of each CDR3. The order of the fields is J gene, V gene, CDR3 protein.

TRBJ2-3 TRBV11-2 CASSLGAQDGRAANYTQYF
TRBJ2-1 TRBV10-1 CASSGLARYNEQFF
TRBJ1-3 TRBV7-2 CASSLYSSGNTIYF
TRBJ2-7 TRBV4-2 CASSQGRGEQYF
TRBJ2-7 TRBV19 CASRPRGTLSYEQYF
TRBJ2-1 TRBV21-1 CASSNRCGPYNEQFF
TRBJ2-5 TRBV5-1 CASTGRQGQQETQYF
TRBJ1-6 TRBV2 CASSGTGGPNSPLHF
TRBJ2-2 TRBV11-2 CASSMLRETGELFF
TRBJ2-5 TRBV28 CASSYGQVVGETQYF
TRBJ1-5 TRBV28 CASSTSRYQPQHF
TRBJ2-1 TRBV28 CASILTSGYNEQFF
TRBJ2-7 TRBV13 CASSRDTYEQYF
TRBJ2-7 TRBV7-3 CASSPTGGPNYEQYF
TRBJ2-1 TRBV14 CASGAGVAYNEQFF
TRBJ2-7 TRBV7-6 CASSFGTGYEQYF